Below are 7 T cell receptor beta chains sequenced from a single sample in a study of T cells in Graves' hyperthyroidism and ophthalmopathy. Amplified TCR beta CDR3 regions came from RNA transcripts. TCR CDR3 underwent first-round RT-PCR with the HTBI primer set. MiXCR, applied by TCRdb to the multiplex PCR reads, yields one record per CDR3 protein. The table shows about 180,000 distinct CDR3 sequences, with about 15% occurring only once. Sequencing was carried out using blood. These receptor sequences come from a woman aged 45-59 years with Graves' hyperthyroidism.

This clonotype came up many times. The chain employs TRBV3-1 and TRBJ1-1, with D tentatively TRBD1 (5 bases). From germline, CDR1 is LGHDT and CDR2 YNNKEL (reference sequence). Deletions cut 1 base from V and 6 bases from J, with 12 bases between. The CDR3 has 14 residues. The CDR3 DNA reads as TGTGCCAGCAGCCAAGGGGCCCAGGGCCCTGAAGCTTTCTTT. Its translation: CASSQGAQGPEAFF.

In its sample, this clonotype was seen once. The rearrangement uses TRBV6-2 or TRBV6-3 and TRBJ2-1; tentatively, D is TRBD1 (6 bases). The CDR3 spans 15 residues. From germline, CDR1 is MNHEY and CDR2 SVGEGT. Trimming took 2 bases from V and 3 from J, leaving 11 bases between them. The CDR3 region has the DNA TGTGCCAGCAGTTACCTCGGACAGTACTACAATGAGCAGTTCTTC. Its translation: CASSYLGQYYNEQFF.

This clonotype was counted ten times or more. The chain links TRBV6-1 to TRBJ1-5; D uncertain. CDR3 length equals 16 residues. V gave up 2 bases and J gave up 3 bases, with 14 bases separating them. Per germline, CDR1 MNHNS and CDR2 SASEGT. CDR3 sequence (DNA): TGTGCCAGCAGTGAAAGAGGAGATTCGAACAATCAGCCCCAGCATTTT. Its protein product is CASSERGDSNNQPQHF.

This clonotype was recorded many times. V is TRBV14 and J is TRBJ2-1; D not certain. The germline gives CDR1 SGHDN, CDR2 FVKESK. Trimming stripped 1 base from V and 4 bases from J, with 8 bases between. The CDR3 covers 14 residues. This CDR3 is CASSQVSRYNEQFF. The CDR3 DNA sequence: TGTGCCAGCAGCCAAGTGTCTCGTTACAATGAGCAGTTCTTC.

There are many counts of this clonotype. V and J are TRBV15 and TRBJ2-5; 12 nucleotides match TRBD1. Germline assignment: CDR1 LNHNV and CDR2 YYDKDF (reference sequence). V gave up 0 bases and J gave up 6 bases; unmatched junction bases: 11. CDR3 length: 18 residues. As DNA, the CDR3 is TGTGCCACCAGCAGAGATGAGGTTGGGACAGGGGGCTTTCAGACCCAGTACTTC. Residues: CATSRDEVGTGGFQTQYF.

This clonotype was recorded a few times. The chain has TRBV19 and TRBJ2-7; D is perhaps TRBD1 (6 bases). CDR3 length equals 15 residues. Germline assignment: CDR1 LNHDA and CDR2 SQIVND (reference sequence). V shed 2 bases and J shed 1 base, with 12 bases lying between them. The CDR3 is CASSITGTPSYEQYF. The CDR3 region has the DNA TGTGCCAGTAGTATAACCGGGACACCTTCCTACGAGCAGTACTTC. Combining the CDR3 with reference TRBV19 and TRBJ2-7 gives the whole variable domain DGGITQSPKYLFRKEGQNVTLSCEQNLNHDAMYWYRQDPGQGLRLIYYSQIVNDFQKGDIAEGYSVSREKKESFPLTVTSAQKNPTAFYLCASSITGTPSYEQYFGPGTRLTVT.

In this sample, this clonotype turned up many times. The chain has TRBV27 and TRBJ1-4, with a tentative D call TRBD1 (6 bases). Trimming removed 4 bases from V and 5 bases from J, with 17 bases in between. The germline V gene has CDR1 MNHEY and CDR2 SMNVEV (reference sequence). This CDR3 is built from 16 residues. The CDR3 spells CASSSGVSGANEKLFF. CDR3 nucleotides: TGTGCCAGCAGTTCTGGGGTCTCAGGGGCGAATGAAAAACTGTTTTTT.